The rows below give T cell receptor beta chains drawn from one sample of a study of T-cell memory formation after mild COVID-19. TCRdb processed the 5' RACE reads anew with MiXCR; each CDR3 protein has one entry. Found here are 530,000 or so distinct CDR3 sequences, roughly 17% of them singletons; the top ten hold about 8.1%. What was sequenced was PBMCs or a T cell subset sorted from them (not recorded which). These receptors originate from an adult woman who had mild COVID-19 (a few samples of this study predate the infection). Cell type and time point are not known. The conserved cysteine and the conserved F or W are not part of the CDR3 here. The D gene is left open where the match is weak.

J gene,D gene,V gene,CDR3 protein
TRBJ2-1,TRBD2,TRBV20-1,SARAGGHGNEQF
TRBJ2-3,TRBD2,TRBV3-1,ASSLGTTPDTQY
TRBJ2-2,NA,TRBV4-3,ASSQDQGAVGTANTGELF
TRBJ2-2,TRBD2,TRBV4-2,ASSQGTSRNTGELF
TRBJ2-7,TRBD2,TRBV4-1,ASSRRLAGGPSYEQY
TRBJ2-5,NA,TRBV24-1,ATSATETQY
TRBJ2-7,TRBD2,TRBV5-1,ASRSSLAAYEQY
TRBJ2-1,TRBD1,TRBV7-3,ASSLGGGEQF
TRBJ2-3,NA,TRBV7-9,ASSSRGGMNTQY
TRBJ1-3,NA,TRBV6-5,ASRQQISGNTIY
TRBJ1-1,NA,TRBV10-3,AISEGHRNTEAF
TRBJ2-3,NA,TRBV12-3/TRBV12-4,ASSWTQRDTQY
TRBJ2-3,TRBD2,TRBV9,ASSLRGGISTDTQY
TRBJ2-1,NA,TRBV5-6,ASSLGLAGNEQF
TRBJ2-3,TRBD2,TRBV6-4,ASSDGTGGPDTQY
TRBJ2-5,NA,TRBV6-5,ASSTGTQALKTQY
TRBJ1-5,NA,TRBV18,ASSPSLDQPQH
TRBJ2-5,NA,TRBV9,ASSVGTATETQY
TRBJ2-1,NA,TRBV5-1,ASSALRKTYNEQF
TRBJ2-1,NA,TRBV7-2,ASSSSRRGGNEQF
TRBJ2-2,TRBD1,TRBV6-2/TRBV6-3,ASSYSRTGAFTGELF
TRBJ2-7,TRBD1,TRBV9,ASSTRPGQATYEQY
TRBJ2-3,TRBD2,TRBV3-1,ASSQGWTSGTDTQY
TRBJ1-4,NA,TRBV5-6,ASSSGALSEKLF
TRBJ1-2,NA,TRBV20-1,SARTPTFNYGYT
TRBJ2-2,NA,TRBV6-5,ASSYSSLGAGENTGELF
TRBJ1-2,NA,TRBV12-3/TRBV12-4,ASSLQGKYGYT
TRBJ1-1,NA,TRBV2,ASSERTANTEAF
TRBJ2-7,NA,TRBV6-2/TRBV6-3,ASSWGAYEQY
TRBJ2-3,NA,TRBV21-1,ASSKGGSNRTDTQY
TRBJ1-1,NA,TRBV30,AWSVTGVEAF
TRBJ2-1,TRBD1,TRBV24-1,ASSPGTGVRVSYNEQF
TRBJ1-5,NA,TRBV28,ASRKSGHSNQPQH
TRBJ2-5,TRBD2,TRBV3-1,ASSQWGTTRYQETQY
TRBJ2-1,NA,TRBV24-1,ATSDPQGSSYNEQF
TRBJ1-2,TRBD1,TRBV7-9,ASSLGLISGTGGELNYGYT
TRBJ2-3,NA,TRBV9,ASSWQIGTDTQY
TRBJ2-1,TRBD2,TRBV5-1,ASSPRTSGPRGQF
TRBJ2-1,NA,TRBV6-5,ASSRSGPYNEQF
TRBJ2-7,NA,TRBV5-1,ASSLLPFRFGGITYEQY
TRBJ1-5,NA,TRBV6-1,ASSDLRVQH